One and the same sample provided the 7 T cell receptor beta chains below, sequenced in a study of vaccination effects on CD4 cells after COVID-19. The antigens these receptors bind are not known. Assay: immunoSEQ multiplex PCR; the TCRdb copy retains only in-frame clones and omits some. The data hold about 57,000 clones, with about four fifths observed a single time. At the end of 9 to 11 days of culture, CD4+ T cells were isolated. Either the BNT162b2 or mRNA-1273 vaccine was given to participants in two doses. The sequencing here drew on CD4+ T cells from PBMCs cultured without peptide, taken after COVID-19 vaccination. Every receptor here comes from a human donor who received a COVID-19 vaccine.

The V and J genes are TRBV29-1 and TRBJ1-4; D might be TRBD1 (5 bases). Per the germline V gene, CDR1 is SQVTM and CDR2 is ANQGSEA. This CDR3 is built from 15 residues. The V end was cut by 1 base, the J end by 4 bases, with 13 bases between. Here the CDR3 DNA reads TGCAGCGTTGAAGGAGGGGCGCCTTTTAATGAAAAACTGTTTTTT. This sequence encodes CSVEGGAPFNEKLFF.

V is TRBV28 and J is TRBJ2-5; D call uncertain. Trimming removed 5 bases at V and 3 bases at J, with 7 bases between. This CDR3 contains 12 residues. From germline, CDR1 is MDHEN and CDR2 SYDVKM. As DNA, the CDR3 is TGTGCCAGCAGTGAGAGAAAAGAGACCCAGTACTTC. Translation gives CASSERKETQYF.

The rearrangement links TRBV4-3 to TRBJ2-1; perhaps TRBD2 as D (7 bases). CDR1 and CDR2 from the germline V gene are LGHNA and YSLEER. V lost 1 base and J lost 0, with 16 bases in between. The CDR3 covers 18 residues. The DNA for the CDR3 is TGCGCCAGCAGCCAAGCTTGGGGGGGCCCCAGCTCCTACAATGAGCAGTTCTTC. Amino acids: CASSQAWGGPSSYNEQFF.

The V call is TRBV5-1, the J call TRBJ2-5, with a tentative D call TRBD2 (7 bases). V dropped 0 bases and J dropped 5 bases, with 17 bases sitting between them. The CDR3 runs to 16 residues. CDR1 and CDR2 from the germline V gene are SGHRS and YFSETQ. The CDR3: CASSLGQGRGEETQYF. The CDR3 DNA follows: TGCGCCAGCAGCTTGGGGCAGGGGAGGGGTGAGGAGACCCAGTACTTC.

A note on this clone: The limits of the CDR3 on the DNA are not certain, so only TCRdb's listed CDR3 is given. This CDR3 is CSAFGQGSTF. The V call is TRBV20-1, the J call TRBJ1-2; the tabulated D call, TRBD1, remains unverified against the DNA. From its first to its last residue, the CDR3 has 10 amino acids. CDR1 and CDR2 (germline): DFQATT, SNEGSKA (reference sequence).

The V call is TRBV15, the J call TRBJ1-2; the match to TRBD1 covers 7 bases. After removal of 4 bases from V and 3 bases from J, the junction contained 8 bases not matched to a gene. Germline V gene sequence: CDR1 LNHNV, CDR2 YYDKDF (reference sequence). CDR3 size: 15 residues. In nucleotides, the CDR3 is TGTGCCACCAGCACCCGAATGGGGACAGACTATGGCTACACCTTC. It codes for CATSTRMGTDYGYTF.

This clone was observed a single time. For the CDR3, the DNA is TGTGCCAGCAGTCCACAGACAGGGGGGGGAACTGAAGCTTTCTTT. Translating gives CASSPQTGGGTEAFF. The rearrangement links TRBV28 to TRBJ1-1, with 9 nucleotides matching TRBD1. Germline V gene data show CDR1 as MDHEN and CDR2 as SYDVKM. Losses at the gene ends were 5 bases for V and 5 bases for J; bases not matched to a gene: 9. This CDR3 is built from 15 residues.